Following are 9 T cell receptor beta chains from one sample sequenced in a study of T cell responses to AZD1222 COVID-19 vaccine. The assay was immunoSEQ multiplex PCR, and TCRdb's table has in-frame clones only and misses some. The sample contains 80,000 to 95,000 clones, 89% of which appear only once. The sample was peripheral blood, taken on day 0 of MenACWY control vaccination. These receptors all stem from an adult in good health.

The chain joins TRBV4-1 to TRBJ2-3; the match to TRBD2 covers 9 bases. CDR3 length equals 18 residues. Trimming removed 2 bases from V and 2 bases from J; junction bases left unmatched: 11. Germline values: CDR1 MGHRA, CDR2 YSYEKL. The CDR3 DNA follows: TGCGCCAGCAGCCAAACCCCCCTAGCGGGGACCCACACAGATACGCAGTATTTT. It yields the protein CASSQTPLAGTHTDTQYF.

The chain has TRBV7-6 and TRBJ2-3, with D possibly called TRBD1 or TRBD2 (5 bases each). The CDR3 runs to 16 residues. Germline CDR1 and CDR2: SGHVS and FNYEAQ. The germline V and J ends were trimmed by 2 bases and 1 base, with 13 bases remaining between them. The CDR3, as DNA: TGTGCCAGCAGCTTATTAGGGGACGGGGGCACAGATACGCAGTATTTT. The encoded protein is CASSLLGDGGTDTQYF. The variable domain in full, completed from reference TRBV7-6 and TRBJ2-3, reads GAGVSQSPRYKVTKRGQDVALRCDPISGHVSLYWYRQALGQGPEFLTYFNYEAQQDKSGLPNDRFSAERPEGSISTLTIQRTEQRDSAMYRCASSLLGDGGTDTQYFGPGTRLTVL.

J is TRBJ2-3 and V is TRBV7-2; D remains unclear. Trimming removed 3 bases from V and 6 bases from J, with 10 bases in between. Germline CDR1 SGHTA, CDR2 FQGNSA. This CDR3 is 13 amino acids long. As DNA, the CDR3 is TGTGCCAGCAGCTTTGTCCCCCCCGATACGCAGTATTTT. Amino acid sequence: CASSFVPPDTQYF.

J is TRBJ2-2 and V is TRBV19; 7 bases line up with TRBD2. The CDR3 loop spans 15 amino acids. Unmatched junction bases numbered 5, after V lost 7 bases and J lost 0 bases. Per the germline V gene, CDR1 is LNHDA and CDR2 is SQIVND (reference sequence). CDR3 sequence: CASIRGDANTGELFF. As DNA, the CDR3 is TGTGCCAGTATTCGGGGGGATGCGAACACCGGGGAGCTGTTTTTT.

A note on this clone: Other DNA variants within this sample encode the same CDR3. V gene TRBV4-1 combines with J gene TRBJ2-7, with 10 bases matching TRBD1. The CDR3 spans 17 residues. CDR1 and CDR2 from the germline V gene are MGHRA and YSYEKL. The V segment lost 1 base and the J segment 5 bases; nucleotides outside the gene matches: 11. The CDR3 sequence: CASSQALPGQGIHEQYF. The CDR3, as DNA: TGCGCCAGCAGCCAAGCCCTACCGGGACAGGGGATACACGAGCAGTACTTC.

This clone was counted once. The chain employs TRBV5-1 and TRBJ1-1; 7 bases are a match to TRBD1. V lost 2 bases to trimming and J lost 0 bases; unmatched junction nucleotides: 4. This CDR3 is built from 15 residues. CDR1 SGHRS and CDR2 YFSETQ come from the germline V gene. As DNA, the CDR3 is TGCGCCAGCAGCTTACAGGGGATCATGAACACTGAAGCTTTCTTT. Translated, it gives CASSLQGIMNTEAFF.

The V gene is TRBV28, the J gene TRBJ1-6, with 9 bases identical to TRBD1. J lost 6 bases, V lost 0 bases, and 3 bases had no gene match. Germline CDR1 reads MDHEN; CDR2 reads SYDVKM. The CDR3 extends over 16 amino acids. The CDR3: CASSLWGQGANSPLHF. The CDR3 bases are TGTGCCAGCAGTTTATGGGGACAGGGCGCTAATTCACCCCTCCACTTT.

The chain has TRBV6-5 and TRBJ1-3; D remains unclear. Trimming took off 5 bases at V and 2 bases at J, with 13 bases between the two ends. Germline V lookup: CDR1 MNHEY, CDR2 SVGAGI. The CDR3 is 15 amino acids. CDR3 coding DNA: TGTGCCAGCAGTACCCTGTCCGGGACTGGAAACACCATATATTTT. It translates to CASSTLSGTGNTIYF.

This clone was picked up one time. The V call is TRBV24-1, the J call TRBJ1-2; D is perhaps TRBD1 (5 bases). CDR1 and CDR2 (germline): KGHDR, SFDVKD. There are 14 residues in the CDR3. The V and J ends lost 3 bases and 2 bases respectively, with 9 bases between them. The CDR3 spells CATSDPGRNYGYTF. DNA for the CDR3: TGTGCCACCAGTGATCCGGGACGGAACTATGGCTACACCTTC.